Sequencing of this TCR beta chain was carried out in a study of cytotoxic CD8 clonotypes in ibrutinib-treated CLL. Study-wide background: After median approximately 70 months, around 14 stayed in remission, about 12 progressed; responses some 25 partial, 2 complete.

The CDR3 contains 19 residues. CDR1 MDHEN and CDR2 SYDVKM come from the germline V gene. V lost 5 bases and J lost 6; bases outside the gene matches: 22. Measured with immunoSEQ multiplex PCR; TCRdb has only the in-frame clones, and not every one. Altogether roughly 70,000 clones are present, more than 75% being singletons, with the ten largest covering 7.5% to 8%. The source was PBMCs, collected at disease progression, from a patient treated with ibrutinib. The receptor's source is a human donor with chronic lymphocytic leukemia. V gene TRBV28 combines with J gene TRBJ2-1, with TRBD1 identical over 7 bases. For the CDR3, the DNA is TGTGCCAGCAGTCCCCCTCCGGGACAGAGAGCAACAGGTGGCAATGAGCAGTTCTTC. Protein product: CASSPPPGQRATGGNEQFF. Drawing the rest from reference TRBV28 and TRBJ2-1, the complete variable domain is DVKVTQSSRYLVKRTGEKVFLECVQDMDHENMFWYRQDPGLGLRLIYFSYDVKMKEKGDIPEGYSVSREKKERFSLILESASTNQTSMYLCASSPPPGQRATGGNEQFFGPGTRLTVL.